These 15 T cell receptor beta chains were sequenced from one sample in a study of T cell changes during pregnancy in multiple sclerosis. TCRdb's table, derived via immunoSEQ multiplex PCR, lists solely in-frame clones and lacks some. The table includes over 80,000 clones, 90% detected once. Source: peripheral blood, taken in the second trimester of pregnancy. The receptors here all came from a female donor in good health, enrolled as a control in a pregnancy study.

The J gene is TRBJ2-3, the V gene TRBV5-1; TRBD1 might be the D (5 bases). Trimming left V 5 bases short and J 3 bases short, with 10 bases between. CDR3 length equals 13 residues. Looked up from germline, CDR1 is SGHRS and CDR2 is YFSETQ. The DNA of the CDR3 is TGCGCCAGCAGGCGCCAGGGAACAGATACGCAGTATTTT. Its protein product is CASRRQGTDTQYF.

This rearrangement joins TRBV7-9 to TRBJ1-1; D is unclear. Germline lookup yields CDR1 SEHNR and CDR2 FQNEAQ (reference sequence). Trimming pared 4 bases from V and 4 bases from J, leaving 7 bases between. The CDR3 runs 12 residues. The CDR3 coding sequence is TGTGCCAGCAGCTCTGGAGCCACTGAAGCTTTCTTT. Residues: CASSSGATEAFF.

The CDR3 protein is CASSPLPLGGLYNEQFF. The DNA for the CDR3 is TGTGCCAGCTCACCACTGCCCTTGGGGGGGCTCTACAATGAGCAGTTCTTC. The chain recombines TRBV18 with TRBJ2-1, with a weak D call TRBD2 (7 bases). Per the germline V gene, CDR1 is KGHSH and CDR2 is LQKENI. The CDR3 contains 17 residues. Trimming cost V 1 base and J 3 bases, with 16 bases left between them. Filled out from reference TRBV18 and TRBJ2-1, the complete variable domain reads NAGVMQNPRHLVRRRGQEARLRCSPMKGHSHVYWYRQLPEEGLKFMVYLQKENIIDESGMPKERFSAEFPKEGPSILRIQQVVRGDSAAYFCASSPLPLGGLYNEQFFGPGTRLTVL.

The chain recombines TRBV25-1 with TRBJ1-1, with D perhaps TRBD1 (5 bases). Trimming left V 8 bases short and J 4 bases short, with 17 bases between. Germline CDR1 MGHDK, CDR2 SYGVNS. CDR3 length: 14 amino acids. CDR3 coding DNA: TGTGCCAGCGGCCCGGGACTTGGGATCACTGAAGCTTTCTTT. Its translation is CASGPGLGITEAFF.

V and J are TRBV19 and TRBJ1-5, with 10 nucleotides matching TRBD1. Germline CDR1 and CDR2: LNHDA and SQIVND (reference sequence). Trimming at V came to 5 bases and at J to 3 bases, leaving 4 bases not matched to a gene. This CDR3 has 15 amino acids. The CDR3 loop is CASSVDRGNNQPQHF. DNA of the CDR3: TGTGCCAGTAGTGTGGACAGGGGGAACAATCAGCCCCAGCATTTT.

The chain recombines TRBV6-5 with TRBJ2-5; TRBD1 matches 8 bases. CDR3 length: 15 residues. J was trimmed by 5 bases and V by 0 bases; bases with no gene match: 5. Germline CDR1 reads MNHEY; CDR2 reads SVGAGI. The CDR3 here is CASSYSPRGQETQYF. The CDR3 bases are TGTGCCAGCAGTTACTCCCCCAGGGGGCAGGAGACCCAGTACTTC.

The CDR3 region is CASSLGLAINTGELFF. In nucleotides, the CDR3 is TGCGCCAGCAGCTTGGGACTAGCGATTAACACCGGGGAGCTGTTTTTT. J is TRBJ2-2 and V is TRBV5-1, with 8 bases aligning to TRBD2. Germline loops: CDR1 SGHRS, CDR2 YFSETQ. This CDR3 spans 16 amino acids. Trimming removed 0 bases from V and 2 bases from J; junction bases left unmatched: 3. Full variable domain (remainder filled in from reference TRBV5-1 and TRBJ2-2): KAGVTQTPRYLIKTRGQQVTLSCSPISGHRSVSWYQQTPGQGLQFLFEYFSETQRNKGNFPGRFSGRQFSNSRSEMNVSTLELGDSALYLCASSLGLAINTGELFFGEGSRLTVL.

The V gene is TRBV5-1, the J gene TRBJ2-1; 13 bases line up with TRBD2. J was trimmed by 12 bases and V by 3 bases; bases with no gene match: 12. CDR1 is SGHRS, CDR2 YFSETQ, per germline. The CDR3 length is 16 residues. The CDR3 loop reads CASSSTGTSGAGGQFF. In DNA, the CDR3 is TGCGCCAGCAGCTCGACCGGGACTAGCGGGGCTGGGGGGCAGTTCTTC. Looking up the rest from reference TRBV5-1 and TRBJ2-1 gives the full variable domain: KAGVTQTPRYLIKTRGQQVTLSCSPISGHRSVSWYQQTPGQGLQFLFEYFSETQRNKGNFPGRFSGRQFSNSRSEMNVSTLELGDSALYLCASSSTGTSGAGGQFFGPGTRLTVL.

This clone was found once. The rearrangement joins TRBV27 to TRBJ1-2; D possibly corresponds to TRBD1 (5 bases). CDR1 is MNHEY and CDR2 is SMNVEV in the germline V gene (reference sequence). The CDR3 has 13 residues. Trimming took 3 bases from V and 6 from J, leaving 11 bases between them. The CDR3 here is CASSFRDYDGYTF. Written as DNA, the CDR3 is TGTGCCAGCAGTTTCAGGGATTACGATGGCTACACCTTC.

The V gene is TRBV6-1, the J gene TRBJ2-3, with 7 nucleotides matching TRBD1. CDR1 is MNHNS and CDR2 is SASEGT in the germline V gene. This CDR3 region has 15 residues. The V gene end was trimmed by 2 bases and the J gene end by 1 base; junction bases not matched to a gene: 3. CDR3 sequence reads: CASSERQGGTDTQYF. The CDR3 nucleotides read TGTGCCAGCAGTGAACGGCAGGGGGGCACAGATACGCAGTATTTT.

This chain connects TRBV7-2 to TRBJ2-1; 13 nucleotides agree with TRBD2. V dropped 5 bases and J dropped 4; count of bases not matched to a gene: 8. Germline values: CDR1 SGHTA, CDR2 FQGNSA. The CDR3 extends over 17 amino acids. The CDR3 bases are TGTGCCAGCAGCGTGGAGGGACTAGCGGGAAGGTACAATGAGCAGTTCTTC. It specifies CASSVEGLAGRYNEQFF.

The CDR3 loop reads CASSPRAGESADTQYF. CDR3 sequence (DNA): TGTGCCAGCAGCCCCCGTGCAGGGGAGAGTGCAGATACGCAGTATTTT. J is TRBJ2-3 and V is TRBV9; D possibly corresponds to TRBD1 (6 bases). Germline assignment: CDR1 SGDLS and CDR2 YYNGEE. The ends were cut back, 4 bases at V and 4 bases at J, with 19 bases in the middle. CDR3 length equals 16 residues.

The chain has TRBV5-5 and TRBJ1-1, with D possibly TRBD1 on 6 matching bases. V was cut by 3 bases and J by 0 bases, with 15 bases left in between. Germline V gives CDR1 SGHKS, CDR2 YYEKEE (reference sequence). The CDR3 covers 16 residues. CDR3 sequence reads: CASSSGGQLLNTEAFF. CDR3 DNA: TGTGCCAGCAGCTCCGGAGGACAGCTCCTGAACACTGAAGCTTTCTTT.

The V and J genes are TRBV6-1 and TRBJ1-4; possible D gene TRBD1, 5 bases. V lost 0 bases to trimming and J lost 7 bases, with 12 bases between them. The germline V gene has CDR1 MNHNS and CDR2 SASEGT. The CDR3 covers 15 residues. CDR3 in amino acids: CASSEAAGYGEKLFF. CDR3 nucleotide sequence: TGTGCCAGCAGTGAAGCAGCAGGGTACGGTGAAAAACTGTTTTTT.

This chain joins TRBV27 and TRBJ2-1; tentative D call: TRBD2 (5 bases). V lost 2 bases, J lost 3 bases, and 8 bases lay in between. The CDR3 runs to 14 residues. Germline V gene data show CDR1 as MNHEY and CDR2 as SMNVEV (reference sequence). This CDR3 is CASSLEGSYNEQFF. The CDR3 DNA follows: TGTGCCAGCAGTTTAGAGGGCAGCTACAATGAGCAGTTCTTC.